This note documents a single TCR beta chain sequence. Its antigen is as yet unknown. Findings and caveats of the study: The TCR gene usage of tumor memory CD4+ T cells clustered together with blood and lymph node memory CD4+ cells and with lymph node naive CD4+ cells. Tumor Treg TCRs overlapped most with tumor naive CD4+ cells.

The junction had 4 bases not matched to a gene; V was cut back by 0 bases and J by 0 bases. Looked up from germline, CDR1 is SGHRS and CDR2 is YFSETQ. This CDR3 is built from 17 residues. Semi-nested PCR with Nested Universal Primer A followed constant-region reverse priming of full-length variable regions. Each CDR3 protein is one row after TCRdb ran MiXCR on the 5' RACE reads. The sample consists of nearly 5,500 distinct CDR3 sequences, 52% of them appearing once. The sample consisted of memory CD4+ T cells sorted from blood. Described subset: memory CD4+ T cells, CD4+CD45RO+CD25-. The rearrangement links TRBV5-1 to TRBJ2-2; 8 bases are shared with TRBD2. The origin of this receptor is a female donor with breast cancer. The CDR3 bases are TGCGCCAGCAGCTTGGCGCCTAGCGGGTCGAACACCGGGGAGCTGTTTTTT. Protein: CASSLAPSGSNTGELFF.